Presented here are 3 T cell receptor beta chains from one specimen sequenced in a study of T cell responses to AZD1222 COVID-19 vaccine. Only in-frame clones appear in the TCRdb table, and some are missing; sequencing was by immunoSEQ multiplex PCR. The repertoire holds 45,000 to 65,000 clones, with approximately 89% as singletons. The sample in question was peripheral blood, obtained on day 0 of AZD1222 vaccination. All receptors come from an adult in good health.

V and J are TRBV3-1 (or the pseudogene TRBV3-2) and TRBJ2-5, with a tentative D call TRBD2 (5 bases). The V end lost 2 bases, the J end lost 5 bases, and 24 bases lay between the germline ends. The CDR3 is made up of 18 amino acids. In germline, CDR1 is LGHDT, CDR2 YNNKEL (reference sequence). CDR3 region: CASSQQYLGMPGIETQYF. The CDR3 DNA follows: TGTGCCAGCAGCCAACAATACCTGGGGATGCCCGGGATCGAGACCCAGTACTTC.

V gene TRBV9 combines with J gene TRBJ1-3; D is uncertain. This CDR3 spans 13 amino acids. Germline V gene sequence: CDR1 SGDLS, CDR2 YYNGEE. V gave up 4 bases and J gave up 0 bases, with 5 bases separating them. CDR3 DNA sequence: TGTGCCAGCAGCCCAAGCTCTGGAAACACCATATATTTT. Translation gives CASSPSSGNTIYF.

This clone came up many times. This rearrangement joins TRBV24-1 to TRBJ2-7; 8 nucleotides line up with TRBD1. Germline V lookup: CDR1 KGHDR, CDR2 SFDVKD. The CDR3 consists of 14 residues. The V segment lost 11 bases and the J segment 5 bases; nucleotides outside the gene matches: 13. CDR3 DNA: TGTGCCATTTCCTCCGGACAGGGATCCCACGAGCAGTACTTC. Protein sequence: CAISSGQGSHEQYF.